This T cell receptor (beta chain) comes out of a study of blood T cell repertoires in COVID-19. Turning to the study itself: Material from acute and convalescent COVID-19 was sourced from the United States, Italy and Spain.

Germline V gene lookup returns CDR1 MDHEN and CDR2 SYDVKM. This CDR3 contains 16 residues. J lost 7 bases, V lost 4 bases, and 13 bases had no gene match. In the original processing: By means of reference gene primer amplification, nucleated cell counts were estimated. The repertoire was sequenced with immunoSEQ multiplex PCR; TCRdb's copy has only in-frame clones and lacks some. V, J and clone size were drawn from that table, and D and trimming were deduced from the DNA. This table holds fewer than 120,000 clones, 88% found once. The receptor's source is a woman in her fifties or sixties with acute or convalescent COVID-19. The sample comprised peripheral blood. The rearrangement joins TRBV28 to TRBJ2-7, with TRBD1 matching over 10 bases. The CDR3 protein is CASSYGAGDRGREQYF. As DNA, the CDR3 is TGTGCCAGCAGTTACGGGGCGGGGGACAGGGGTCGAGAGCAGTACTTC. Filled out from reference TRBV28 and TRBJ2-7, the complete variable domain reads DVKVTQSSRYLVKRTGEKVFLECVQDMDHENMFWYRQDPGLGLRLIYFSYDVKMKEKGDIPEGYSVSREKKERFSLILESASTNQTSMYLCASSYGAGDRGREQYFGPGTRLTVT.